This T cell receptor beta chain is from a study of T cells in Graves' hyperthyroidism and ophthalmopathy (dated 2019 in TCRdb). With respect to the entire study: Peripheral blood was sampled at the time of initial diagnosis, prior to any treatment. TCR V-J signatures able to tell the groups apart were searched for in a discovery cohort of about a hundred patients, of whom over 40 had Graves' ophthalmopathy and around 58 had stable Graves' hyperthyroidism. Prospective prediction of ophthalmopathy was tested in an independent validation cohort consisting of some 19 hyperthyroidism patients and more than 15 patients who later progressed to ophthalmopathy. For training and testing, the 100 or so patients in the discovery cohort were randomly divided in a 7:3 ratio. The study also compared thyroid tissue and blood T-cell repertoires from more than 5 Graves' hyperthyroidism patients. Following sampling, methimazole starting at 30 mg daily was given to hyperthyroidism patients, and high-dose intravenous methylprednisolone was given to ophthalmopathy patients. TCR Vbeta CDR3 sequencing of approximately 140 peripheral blood samples (over 40 ophthalmopathy, around 80 hyperthyroidism and roughly 17 progressor patients) is reported in the paper. Broad study findings and their caveats: Most expanded thyroid clonotypes (frequency above 0.001) were also detected in blood, suggesting blood repertoires may reflect thyroid immune responses. A model built on a 13 V-J signature distinguished ophthalmopathy from stable hyperthyroidism, reaching approximately 89% sensitivity and 81.08% specificity in cross-validation and 80%/75% in testing. No statistical method was used to fix the sample size in advance, and group allocation was not hidden from the investigators. During validation, the model predicted progression to ophthalmopathy a median of approximately 6.5 months ahead of onset, with almost 71% sensitivity and 72% to 85% specificity.

Including cysteine and phenylalanine, the CDR3 has 15 amino acids. The read is trimmed to its CDR3 DNA, 45 bases read in frame from base 1. CDR1 and CDR2, per the germline V gene, are MNHEY and SVGAGI. Trimming costs V 0 bases and J 3 bases, and their ends lie 12 bases apart. The TCR beta CDR3 regions were amplified from the RNA transcripts. For the first round of RT-PCR on the TCR CDR3, the HTBI primer set was used together with the Qiagen OneStep RT-PCR kit. Libraries were constructed in a second round of multiplex PCR, after which size selection and purification were performed. Sequencing of the libraries was done on an Illumina HiSeq2000 using paired-end 100 bp reads. The original pipeline was this. SOAPnuke was used to process the raw data, throwing out any read that contained adapters or uncalled bases, had a mean Phred below 15, or lacked an exact constant-primer or identifier match. COPE v1.2.5 was used to merge high-quality paired reads, and clonotypes were defined as unique nucleotide sequences. MiTCR v1.1 was used to align the clonotypes against IMGT TRBV, TRBD and TRBJ reference segments. Only V-J combinations with frequency above 0.0001, covering roughly 99% of repertoires, were analysed. A TCS score was defined as the ratio between F50 (clonal expansion) and ExV (chaos), using BLOSUM62-based TCRdist between CDR3 peptides within each V-J. Welch's t-statistics and random forest reduced just over 500 V-J features to around 14, which were used in a naive Bayes classifier (R e1071). TCRdb ran its own pipeline on the public reads, namely fastp trimming at Q25 and MiXCR clone calling, and kept in-frame beta chains. Rows are unified per CDR3 protein, each entry keeping the most common DNA and genes. None of the V and J calls come from the authors' own analysis; TCRdb made them. This sample has nearly 600,000 distinct CDR3 sequences in its table, and 12% to 15% of those were observed once. The biggest ten clones account for 7.1% of the sample.

This clonotype was observed a few times. Its binding antigen is unknown. No much larger clone is present one base from it, and per-base qualities are unavailable. Ophthalmopathy patients had moderately to severely active disease, with a Clinical Activity Score of 3 or more, a NOSPECS grade of 4 or more, and a disease duration of less than 3 months. Any patient with an uncontrolled infection, another autoimmune disease, pregnancy or lactation was excluded. Diagnoses were based on clinical symptoms, serum thyroxine and TRAb, thyroid ultrasound and orbital computed tomography. PBMCs were separated from under 11 ml of fresh peripheral blood using Ficoll-Paque density gradient centrifugation. Total RNA was extracted with Trizol reagent, and quality was checked on an Agilent 2100 Bioanalyzer.

This receptor was identified in a woman aged 18-35 years with Graves' ophthalmopathy. The sample consisted of blood. The chain couples TRBV6-5 to TRBJ2-7; TRBD1 is a weak D gene call, 5 bases matching. The CDR3 is CASSYSRVQGYEQYF. The sequenced DNA: TGTGCCAGCAGTTACTCCAGGGTGCAAGGCTACGAGCAGTACTTC.